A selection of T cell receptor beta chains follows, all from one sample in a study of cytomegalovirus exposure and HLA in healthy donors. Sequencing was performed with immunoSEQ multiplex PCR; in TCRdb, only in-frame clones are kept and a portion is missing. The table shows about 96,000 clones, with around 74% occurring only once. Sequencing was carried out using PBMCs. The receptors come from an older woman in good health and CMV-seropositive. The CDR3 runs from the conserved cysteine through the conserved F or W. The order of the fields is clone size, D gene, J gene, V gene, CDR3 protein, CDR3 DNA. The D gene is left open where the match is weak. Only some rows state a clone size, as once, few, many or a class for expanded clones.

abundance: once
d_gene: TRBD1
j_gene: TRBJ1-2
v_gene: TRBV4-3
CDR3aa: CASSQVGQGGGYTF
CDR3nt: TGCGCCAGCAGCCAAGTCGGACAGGGTGGAGGCTACACCTTC

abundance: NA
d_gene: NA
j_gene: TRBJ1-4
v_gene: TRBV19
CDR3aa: CASSLQSSNEKLFF
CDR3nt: TGTGCCAGTAGTCTACAGAGCTCTAATGAAAAACTGTTTTTT

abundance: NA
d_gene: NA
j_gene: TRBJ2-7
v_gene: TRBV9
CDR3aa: CASSVGTISSYEQYF
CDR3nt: TGTGCCAGCAGCGTAGGAACAATAAGCTCCTACGAGCAGTACTTC

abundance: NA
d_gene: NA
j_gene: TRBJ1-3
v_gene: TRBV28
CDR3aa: CASRLDNSGNTIYF
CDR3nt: TGTGCCAGCAGGTTAGACAACTCTGGAAACACCATATATTTT

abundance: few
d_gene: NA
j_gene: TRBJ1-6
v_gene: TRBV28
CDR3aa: CASKQSSYNSPLHF
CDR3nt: TGTGCCAGCAAACAGAGCTCCTATAATTCACCCCTCCACTTT

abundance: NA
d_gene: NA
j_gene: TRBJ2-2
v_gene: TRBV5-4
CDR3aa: CASSLDGRGPTGELFF
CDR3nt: TGTGCCAGCAGCTTAGACGGGCGGGGGCCCACCGGGGAGCTGTTTTTT

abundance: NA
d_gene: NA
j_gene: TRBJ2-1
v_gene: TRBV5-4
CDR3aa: CASSFGNREYNEQFF
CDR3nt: TGTGCCAGCAGCTTCGGTAACAGGGAGTACAATGAGCAGTTCTTC

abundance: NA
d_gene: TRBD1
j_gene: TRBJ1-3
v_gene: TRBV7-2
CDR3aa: CASSTQGASFSGNTIYF
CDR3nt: TGTGCCAGCAGTACACAGGGGGCTTCCTTCTCTGGAAACACCATATATTTT

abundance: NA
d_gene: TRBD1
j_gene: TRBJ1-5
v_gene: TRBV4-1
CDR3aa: CASSHGTRDSNQPQHF
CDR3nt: TGCGCCAGCAGCCACGGTACACGGGACAGTAATCAGCCCCAGCATTTT

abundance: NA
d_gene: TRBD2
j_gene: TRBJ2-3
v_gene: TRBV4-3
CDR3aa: CASSQEIGRLATDTQYF
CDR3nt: TGCGCCAGCAGCCAAGAAATCGGGAGGTTGGCGACAGATACGCAGTATTTT

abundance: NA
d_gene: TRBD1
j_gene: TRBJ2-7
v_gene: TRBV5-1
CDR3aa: CASSPSDRGEQYF
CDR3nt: TGCGCCAGCAGCCCAAGCGACAGGGGCGAGCAGTACTTC

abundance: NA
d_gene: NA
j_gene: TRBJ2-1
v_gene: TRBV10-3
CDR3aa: CAISDPQGWQFF
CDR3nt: TGTGCCATCAGTGACCCCCAGGGATGGCAGTTCTTC

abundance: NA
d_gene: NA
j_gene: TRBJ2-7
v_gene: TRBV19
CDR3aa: CASSNRGGDEQYF
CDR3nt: TGTGCCAGTAGCAATCGCGGGGGCGACGAGCAGTACTTC

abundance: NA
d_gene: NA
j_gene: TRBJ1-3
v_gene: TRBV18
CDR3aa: CASSPQGVNSGNTIYF
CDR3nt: TGTGCCAGCTCACCACAGGGGGTGAACTCTGGAAACACCATATATTTT

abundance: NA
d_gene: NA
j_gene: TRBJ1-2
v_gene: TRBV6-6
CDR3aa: CASSYPGGNYGYTF
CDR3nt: TGTGCCAGCAGTTACCCCGGGGGTAACTATGGCTACACCTTC

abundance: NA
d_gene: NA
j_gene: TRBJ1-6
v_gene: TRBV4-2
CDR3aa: CASSQGGGTDSPLHF
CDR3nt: TGTGCCAGCAGCCAAGGTGGAGGGACGGATTCACCCCTCCACTTT

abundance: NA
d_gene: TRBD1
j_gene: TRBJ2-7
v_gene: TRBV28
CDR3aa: CASSDRAGNEQYF
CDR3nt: TGTGCCAGCAGCGACAGGGCTGGAAACGAGCAGTACTTC

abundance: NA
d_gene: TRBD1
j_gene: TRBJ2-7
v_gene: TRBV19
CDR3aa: CASSNLPGQGHYEQYF
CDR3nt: TGTGCCAGTAGTAATCTCCCGGGACAGGGGCACTACGAGCAGTACTTC

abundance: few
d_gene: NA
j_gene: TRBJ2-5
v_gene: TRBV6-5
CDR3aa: CASSTALQETQYF
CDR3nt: TGTGCCAGCAGTACAGCCCTCCAAGAGACCCAGTACTTC

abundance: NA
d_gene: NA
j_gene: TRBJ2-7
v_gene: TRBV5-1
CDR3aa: CASSLVEGAAIPYEQYF
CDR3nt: TGCGCCAGCAGCTTGGTGGAGGGGGCCGCCATCCCCTACGAGCAGTACTTC

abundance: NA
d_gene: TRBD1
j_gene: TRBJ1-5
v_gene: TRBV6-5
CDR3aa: CASRHRGQGQPQHF
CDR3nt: TGTGCCAGCAGACACAGGGGGCAGGGTCAGCCCCAGCATTTT

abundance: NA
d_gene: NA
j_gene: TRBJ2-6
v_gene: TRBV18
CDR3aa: CASSPTAPTGIGANVLTF
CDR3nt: TGTGCCAGCTCACCGACCGCCCCAACAGGGATAGGGGCCAACGTCCTGACTTTC

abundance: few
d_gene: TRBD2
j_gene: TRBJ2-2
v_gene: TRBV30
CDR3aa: CAWSPLETSGSRRELFF
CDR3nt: TGTGCCTGGAGCCCCTTAGAGACTAGCGGGAGTAGACGGGAGCTGTTTTTT

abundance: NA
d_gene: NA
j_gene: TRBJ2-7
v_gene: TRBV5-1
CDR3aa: CASTFYDAGKAYEQYF
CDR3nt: TGCGCCAGCACCTTCTACGATGCGGGAAAGGCCTACGAGCAGTACTTC

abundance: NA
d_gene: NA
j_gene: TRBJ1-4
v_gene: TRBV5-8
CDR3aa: CASSLFRGATNEKLFF
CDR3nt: TGTGCCAGCAGCTTGTTCAGGGGTGCAACTAATGAAAAACTGTTTTTT

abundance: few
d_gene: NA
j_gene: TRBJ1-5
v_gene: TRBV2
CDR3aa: CASSEFGGGYNQPQHF
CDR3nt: TGTGCCAGCAGTGAATTTGGCGGCGGGTACAATCAGCCCCAGCATTTT

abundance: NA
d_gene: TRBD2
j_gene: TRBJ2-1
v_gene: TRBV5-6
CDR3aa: CASMDGLAGYNEQFF
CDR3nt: TGTGCCAGCATGGACGGACTAGCGGGGTACAATGAGCAGTTCTTC

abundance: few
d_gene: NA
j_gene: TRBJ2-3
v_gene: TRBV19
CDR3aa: CASSIDLASTQYF
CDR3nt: TGTGCCAGTAGTATAGATCTAGCGTCCACGCAGTATTTT

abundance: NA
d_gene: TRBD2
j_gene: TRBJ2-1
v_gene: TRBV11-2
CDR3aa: CASSLRVAGVTSSYNEQFF
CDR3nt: TGTGCCAGCAGCTTAAGGGTAGCGGGAGTTACGAGCTCCTACAATGAGCAGTTCTTC

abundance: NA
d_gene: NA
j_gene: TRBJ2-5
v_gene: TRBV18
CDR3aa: CASSARNGETQYF
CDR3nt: TGTGCCAGCTCAGCGCGGAACGGAGAGACCCAGTACTTC

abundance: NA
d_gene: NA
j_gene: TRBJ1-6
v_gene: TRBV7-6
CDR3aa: CASSLAEGSPLHF
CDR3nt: TGTGCCAGCAGCTTAGCGGAGGGTTCACCCCTCCACTTT

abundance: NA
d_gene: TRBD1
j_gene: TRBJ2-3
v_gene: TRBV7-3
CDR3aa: CASSPGQQGTVTDTQYF
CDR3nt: TGTGCCAGCAGCCCGGGACAGCAGGGAACGGTAACAGATACGCAGTATTTT

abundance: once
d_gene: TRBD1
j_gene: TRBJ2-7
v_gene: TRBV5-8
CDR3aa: CASSGRTGQGSDEQYF
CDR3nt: TGTGCCAGCAGCGGACGGACGGGACAGGGTTCCGACGAGCAGTACTTC

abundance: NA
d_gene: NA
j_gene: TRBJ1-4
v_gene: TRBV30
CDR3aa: CAWSVRQGATNEKLFF
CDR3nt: TGTGCCTGGAGTGTGCGGCAAGGGGCGACTAATGAAAAACTGTTTTTT

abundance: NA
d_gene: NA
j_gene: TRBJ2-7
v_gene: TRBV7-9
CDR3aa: CASSVRQGGSYEQYF
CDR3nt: TGTGCCAGCAGCGTAAGACAGGGAGGTTCCTACGAGCAGTACTTC

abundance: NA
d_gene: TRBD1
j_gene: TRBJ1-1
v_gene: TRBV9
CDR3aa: CASSVGQAGRTEAFF
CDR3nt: TGTGCCAGCAGCGTTGGACAGGCCGGTCGGACTGAAGCTTTCTTT

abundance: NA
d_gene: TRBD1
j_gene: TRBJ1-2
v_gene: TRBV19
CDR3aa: CASSMVFGQGLGYTF
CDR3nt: TGTGCCAGTAGTATGGTCTTCGGACAGGGCCTTGGCTACACCTTC

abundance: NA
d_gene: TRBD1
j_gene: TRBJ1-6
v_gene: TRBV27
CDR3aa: CASSAGGAYSPLHF
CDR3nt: TGTGCCAGCAGCGCAGGGGGCGCATATTCACCCCTCCACTTT

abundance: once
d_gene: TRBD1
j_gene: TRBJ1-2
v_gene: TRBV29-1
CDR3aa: CSSRQGYGYTF
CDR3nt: TGCAGCTCACGACAGGGGTATGGCTACACCTTC

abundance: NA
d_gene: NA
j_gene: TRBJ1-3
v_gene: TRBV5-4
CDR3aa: CASSFKTAGLSGNTIYF
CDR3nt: TGTGCCAGCAGCTTTAAAACAGCAGGCCTCTCTGGAAACACCATATATTTT

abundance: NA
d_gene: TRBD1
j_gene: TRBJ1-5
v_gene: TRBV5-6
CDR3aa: CASSVRTGGHLDQPQHF
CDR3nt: TGTGCCAGCAGCGTCCGCACAGGGGGCCATTTGGATCAGCCCCAGCATTTT

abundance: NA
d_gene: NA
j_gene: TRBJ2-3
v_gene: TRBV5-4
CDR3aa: CASSLAMTASTDTQYF
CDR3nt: TGTGCCAGCAGCTTGGCCATGACAGCTAGCACAGATACGCAGTATTTT

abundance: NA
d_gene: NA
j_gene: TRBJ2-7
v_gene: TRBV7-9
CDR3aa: CASSLAGGPLYEQYF
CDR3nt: TGTGCCAGCAGCTTAGCTGGCGGGCCGCTTTACGAGCAGTACTTC

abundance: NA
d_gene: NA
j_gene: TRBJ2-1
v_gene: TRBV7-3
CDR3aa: CASSPMGAGANNEQFF
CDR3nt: TGTGCCAGCAGCCCCATGGGGGCGGGGGCGAACAATGAGCAGTTCTTC

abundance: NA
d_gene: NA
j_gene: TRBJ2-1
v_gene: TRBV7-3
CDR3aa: CASSPGHNSYNEQFF
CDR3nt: TGTGCCAGCAGCCCGGGACACAACTCCTACAATGAGCAGTTCTTC

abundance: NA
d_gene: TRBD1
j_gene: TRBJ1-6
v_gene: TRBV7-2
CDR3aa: CASTRDRGNSPLHF
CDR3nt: TGTGCCAGCACCAGGGACAGGGGGAATTCACCCCTCCACTTT

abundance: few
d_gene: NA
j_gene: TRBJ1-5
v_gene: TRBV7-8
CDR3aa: CASSFFLTEISNQPQHF
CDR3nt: TGTGCCAGCAGCTTCTTTCTAACAGAGATTAGCAATCAGCCCCAGCATTTT

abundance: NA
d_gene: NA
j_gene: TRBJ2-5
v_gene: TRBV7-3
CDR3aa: CASSLSNQETQYF
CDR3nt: TGTGCCAGCAGCTTATCCAACCAAGAGACCCAGTACTTC

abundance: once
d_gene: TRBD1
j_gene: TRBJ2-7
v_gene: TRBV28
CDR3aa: CASSLWGQGAYEQYF
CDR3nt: TGTGCCAGCAGTTTATGGGGCCAGGGGGCGTATGAGCAGTACTTC